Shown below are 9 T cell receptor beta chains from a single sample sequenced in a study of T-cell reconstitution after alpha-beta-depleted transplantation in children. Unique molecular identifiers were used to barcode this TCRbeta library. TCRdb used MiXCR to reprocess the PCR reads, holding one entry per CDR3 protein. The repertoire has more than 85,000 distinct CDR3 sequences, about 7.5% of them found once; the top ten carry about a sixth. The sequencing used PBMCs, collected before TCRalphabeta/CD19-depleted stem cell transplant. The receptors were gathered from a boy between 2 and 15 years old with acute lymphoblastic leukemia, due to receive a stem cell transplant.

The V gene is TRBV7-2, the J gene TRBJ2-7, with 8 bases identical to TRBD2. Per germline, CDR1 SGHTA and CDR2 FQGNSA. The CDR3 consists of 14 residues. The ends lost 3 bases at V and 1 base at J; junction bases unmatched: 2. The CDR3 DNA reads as TGTGCCAGCAGCTTTAGCGGGGTGTCCTACGAGCAGTACTTC. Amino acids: CASSFSGVSYEQYF.

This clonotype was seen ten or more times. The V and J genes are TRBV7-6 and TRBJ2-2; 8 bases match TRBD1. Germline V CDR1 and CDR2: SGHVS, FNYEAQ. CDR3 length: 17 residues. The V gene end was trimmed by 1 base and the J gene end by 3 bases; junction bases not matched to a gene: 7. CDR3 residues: CASSLETGAFDTGELFF. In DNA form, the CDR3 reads TGTGCCAGCAGCTTAGAGACAGGGGCGTTTGACACCGGGGAGCTGTTTTTT.

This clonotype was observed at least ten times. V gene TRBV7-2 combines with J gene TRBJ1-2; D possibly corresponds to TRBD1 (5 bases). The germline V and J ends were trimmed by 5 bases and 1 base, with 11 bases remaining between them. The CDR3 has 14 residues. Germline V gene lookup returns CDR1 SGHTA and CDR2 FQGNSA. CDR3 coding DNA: TGTGCCAGCAGCCGGGACGGAGTTAACTATGGCTACACCTTC. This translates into CASSRDGVNYGYTF.

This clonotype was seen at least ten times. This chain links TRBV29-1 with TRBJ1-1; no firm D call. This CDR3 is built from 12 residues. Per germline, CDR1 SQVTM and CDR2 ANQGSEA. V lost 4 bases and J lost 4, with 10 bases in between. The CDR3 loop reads CSVGVGGTEAFF. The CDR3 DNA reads TGCAGCGTTGGGGTAGGAGGCACTGAAGCTTTCTTT. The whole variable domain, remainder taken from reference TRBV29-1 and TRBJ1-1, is SAVISQKPSRDICQRGTSLTIQCQVDSQVTMMFWYRQQPGQSLTLIATANQGSEATYESGFVIDKFPISRPNLTFSTLTVSNMSPEDSSIYLCSVGVGGTEAFFGQGTRLTVV.

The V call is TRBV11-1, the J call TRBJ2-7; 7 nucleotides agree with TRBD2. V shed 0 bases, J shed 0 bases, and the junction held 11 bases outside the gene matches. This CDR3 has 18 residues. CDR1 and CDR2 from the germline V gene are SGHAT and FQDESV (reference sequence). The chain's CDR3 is CASSLAMSYGGGSYEQYF. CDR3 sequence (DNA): TGTGCCAGCAGCTTAGCGATGAGTTATGGCGGGGGCTCCTACGAGCAGTACTTC.

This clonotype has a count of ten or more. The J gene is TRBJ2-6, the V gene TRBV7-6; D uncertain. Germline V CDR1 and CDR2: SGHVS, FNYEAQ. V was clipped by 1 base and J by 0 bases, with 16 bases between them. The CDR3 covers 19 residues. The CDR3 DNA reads TGTGCCAGCAGCTTAGAAGCTCCACGGATGACCTCTGGGGCCAACGTCCTGACTTTC. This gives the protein CASSLEAPRMTSGANVLTF.

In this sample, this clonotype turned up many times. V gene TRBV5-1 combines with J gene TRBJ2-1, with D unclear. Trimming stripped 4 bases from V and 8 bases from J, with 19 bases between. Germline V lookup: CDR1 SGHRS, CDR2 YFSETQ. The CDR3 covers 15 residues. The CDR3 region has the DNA TGCGCCAGCAGCCCCCTAGAGGTTAGACGGGATGAGCAGTTCTTC. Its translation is CASSPLEVRRDEQFF. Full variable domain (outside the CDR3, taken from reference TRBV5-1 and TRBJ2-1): KAGVTQTPRYLIKTRGQQVTLSCSPISGHRSVSWYQQTPGQGLQFLFEYFSETQRNKGNFPGRFSGRQFSNSRSEMNVSTLELGDSALYLCASSPLEVRRDEQFFGPGTRLTVL.

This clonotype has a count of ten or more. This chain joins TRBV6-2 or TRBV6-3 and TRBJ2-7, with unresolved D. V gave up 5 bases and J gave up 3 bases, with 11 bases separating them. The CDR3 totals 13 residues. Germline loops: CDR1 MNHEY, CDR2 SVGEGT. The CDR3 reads CASSRSYDYEQYF. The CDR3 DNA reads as TGTGCCAGCAGTCGCAGTTATGACTACGAGCAGTACTTC.

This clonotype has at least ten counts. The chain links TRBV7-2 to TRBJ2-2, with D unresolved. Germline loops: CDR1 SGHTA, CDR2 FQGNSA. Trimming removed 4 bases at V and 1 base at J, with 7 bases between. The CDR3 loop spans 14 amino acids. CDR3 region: CASSSLGNTGELFF. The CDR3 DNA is TGTGCCAGCAGCTCCCTCGGGAACACCGGGGAGCTGTTTTTT. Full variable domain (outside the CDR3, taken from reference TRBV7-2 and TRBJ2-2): GAGVSQSPSNKVTEKGKDVELRCDPISGHTALYWYRQSLGQGLEFLIYFQGNSAPDKSGLPSDRFSAERTGGSVSTLTIQRTQQEDSAVYLCASSSLGNTGELFFGEGSRLTVL.